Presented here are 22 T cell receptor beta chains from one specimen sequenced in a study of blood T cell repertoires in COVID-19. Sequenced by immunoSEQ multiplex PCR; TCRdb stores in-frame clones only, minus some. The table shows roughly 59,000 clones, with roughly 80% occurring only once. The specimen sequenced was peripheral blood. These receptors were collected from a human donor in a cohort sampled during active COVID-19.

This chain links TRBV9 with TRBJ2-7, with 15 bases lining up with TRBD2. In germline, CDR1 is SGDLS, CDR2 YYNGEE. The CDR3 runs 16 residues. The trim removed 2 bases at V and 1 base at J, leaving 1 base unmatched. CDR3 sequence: CASSVGTSGRSYEQYF. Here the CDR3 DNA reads TGTGCCAGCAGCGTTGGGACTAGCGGGAGGTCCTACGAGCAGTACTTC.

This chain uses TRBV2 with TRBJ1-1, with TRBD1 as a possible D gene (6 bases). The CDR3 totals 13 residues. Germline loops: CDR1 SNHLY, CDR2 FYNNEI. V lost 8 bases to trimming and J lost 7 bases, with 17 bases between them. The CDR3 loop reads CASCYAGVNEAFF. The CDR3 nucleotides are TGTGCCAGCTGTTATGCAGGGGTTAATGAAGCTTTCTTT.

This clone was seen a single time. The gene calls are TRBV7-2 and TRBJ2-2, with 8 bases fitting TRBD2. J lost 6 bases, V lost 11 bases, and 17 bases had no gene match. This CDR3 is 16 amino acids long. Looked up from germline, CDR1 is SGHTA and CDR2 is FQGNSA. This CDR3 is CAYRYGAAGGAGELFF. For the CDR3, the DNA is TGTGCCTATCGATATGGGGCGGCGGGGGGCGCCGGGGAGCTGTTTTTT.

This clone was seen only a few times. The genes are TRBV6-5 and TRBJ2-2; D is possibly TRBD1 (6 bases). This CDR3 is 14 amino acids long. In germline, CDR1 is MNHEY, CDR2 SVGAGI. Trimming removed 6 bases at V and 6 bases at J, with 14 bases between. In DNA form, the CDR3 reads TGTGCCAGCAGGGTGGGGGCCGGACCCGGGGAGCTGTTTTTT. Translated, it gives CASRVGAGPGELFF.

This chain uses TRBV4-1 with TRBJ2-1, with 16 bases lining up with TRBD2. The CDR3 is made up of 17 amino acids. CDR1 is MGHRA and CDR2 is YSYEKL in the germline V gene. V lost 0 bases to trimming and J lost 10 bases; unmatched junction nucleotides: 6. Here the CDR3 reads CASSQDDGTSGRGEQFF. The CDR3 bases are TGCGCCAGCAGCCAAGACGACGGGACTAGCGGGAGGGGAGAGCAGTTCTTC.

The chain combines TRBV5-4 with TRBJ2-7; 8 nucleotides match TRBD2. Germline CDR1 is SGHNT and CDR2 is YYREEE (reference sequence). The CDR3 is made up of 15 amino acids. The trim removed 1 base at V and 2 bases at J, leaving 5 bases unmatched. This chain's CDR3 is CASSLPREGPYEQYF. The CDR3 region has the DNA TGTGCCAGCAGCTTGCCCCGGGAGGGACCCTACGAGCAGTACTTC.

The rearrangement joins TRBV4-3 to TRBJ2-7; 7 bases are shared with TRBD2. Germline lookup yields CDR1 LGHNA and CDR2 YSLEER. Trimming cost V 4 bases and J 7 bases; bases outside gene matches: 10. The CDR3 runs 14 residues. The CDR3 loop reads CASSPLAAGVEQYF. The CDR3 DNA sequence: TGCGCCAGCAGCCCATTGGCCGCGGGAGTGGAGCAGTACTTC.

CDR3 in DNA: TGTGCCAGCAGCTTAGTGGCGGGGGGTAGCGGAGAGACCCAGTACTTC. It encodes CASSLVAGGSGETQYF. The chain uses TRBV7-6 and TRBJ2-5, with TRBD2 matching over 8 bases. Germline loops: CDR1 SGHVS, CDR2 FNYEAQ. The CDR3 has 16 residues. V shed 1 base and J 4 bases; nucleotides not matched to a gene: 8.

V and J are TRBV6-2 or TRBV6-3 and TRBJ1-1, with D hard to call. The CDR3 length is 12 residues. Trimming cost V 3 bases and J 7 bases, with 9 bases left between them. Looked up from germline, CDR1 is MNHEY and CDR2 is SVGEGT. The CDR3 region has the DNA TGTGCCAGCAGTTATAGAGCCCGTGAAGCTTTCTTT. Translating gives CASSYRAREAFF.

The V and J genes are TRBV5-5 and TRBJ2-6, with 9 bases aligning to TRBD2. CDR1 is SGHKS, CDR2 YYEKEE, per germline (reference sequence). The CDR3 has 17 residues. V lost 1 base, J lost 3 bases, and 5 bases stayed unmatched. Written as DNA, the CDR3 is TGTGCCAGCAGCTTGAGCGGGGGGCTAGGTGGGGCCAACGTCCTGACTTTC. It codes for CASSLSGGLGGANVLTF.

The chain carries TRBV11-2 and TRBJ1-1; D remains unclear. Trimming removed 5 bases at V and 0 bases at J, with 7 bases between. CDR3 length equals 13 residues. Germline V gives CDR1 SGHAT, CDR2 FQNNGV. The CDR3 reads CASSPPVNTEAFF. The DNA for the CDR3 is TGTGCCAGCAGCCCCCCGGTGAACACTGAAGCTTTCTTT.

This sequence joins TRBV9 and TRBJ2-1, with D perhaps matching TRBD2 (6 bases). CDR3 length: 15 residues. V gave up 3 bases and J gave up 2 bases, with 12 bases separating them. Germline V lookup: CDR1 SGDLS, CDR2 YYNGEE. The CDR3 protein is CASSAVGGAYNEQFF. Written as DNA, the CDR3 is TGTGCCAGCAGCGCGGTGGGGGGAGCCTACAATGAGCAGTTCTTC.

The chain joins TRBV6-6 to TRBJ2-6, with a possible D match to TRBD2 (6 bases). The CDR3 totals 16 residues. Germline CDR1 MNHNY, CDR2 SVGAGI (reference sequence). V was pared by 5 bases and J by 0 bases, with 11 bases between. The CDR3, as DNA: TGTGCCAGCAGTGGGACTGCCCCCTCTGGGGCCAACGTCCTGACTTTC. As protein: CASSGTAPSGANVLTF.

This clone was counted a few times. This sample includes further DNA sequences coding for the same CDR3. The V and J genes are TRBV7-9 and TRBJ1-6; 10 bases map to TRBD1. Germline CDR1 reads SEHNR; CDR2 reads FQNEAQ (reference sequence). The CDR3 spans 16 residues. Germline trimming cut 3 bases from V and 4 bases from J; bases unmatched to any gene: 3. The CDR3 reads CASSLGQGFYNSPLHF. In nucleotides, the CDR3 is TGTGCCAGCAGCTTGGGACAGGGGTTTTATAATTCACCCCTCCACTTT.

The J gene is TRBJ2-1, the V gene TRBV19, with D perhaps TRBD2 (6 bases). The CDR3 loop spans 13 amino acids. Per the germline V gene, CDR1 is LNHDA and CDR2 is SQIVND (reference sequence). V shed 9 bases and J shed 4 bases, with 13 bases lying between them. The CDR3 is CASTGTSYNEQFF. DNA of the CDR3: TGTGCCAGCACCGGGACTTCTTACAATGAGCAGTTCTTC.

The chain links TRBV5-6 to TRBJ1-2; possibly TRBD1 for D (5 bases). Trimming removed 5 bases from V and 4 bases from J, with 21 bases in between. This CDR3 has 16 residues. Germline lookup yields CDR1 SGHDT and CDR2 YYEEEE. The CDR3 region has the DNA TGTGCCAGCAGTCGAGGGGCGACCCGGAGGGGCTATGGCTACACCTTC. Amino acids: CASSRGATRRGYGYTF.

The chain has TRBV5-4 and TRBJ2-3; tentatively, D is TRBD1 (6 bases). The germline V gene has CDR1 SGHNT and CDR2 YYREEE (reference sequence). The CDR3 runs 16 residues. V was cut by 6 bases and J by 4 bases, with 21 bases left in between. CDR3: CASIPPGTWGADTQYF. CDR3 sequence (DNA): TGTGCCAGCATCCCACCGGGGACATGGGGCGCAGATACGCAGTATTTT.

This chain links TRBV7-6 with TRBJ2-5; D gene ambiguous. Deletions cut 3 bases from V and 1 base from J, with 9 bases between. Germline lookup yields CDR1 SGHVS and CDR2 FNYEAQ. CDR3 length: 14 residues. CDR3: CASSFAGTQETQYF. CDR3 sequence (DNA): TGTGCCAGCAGCTTCGCAGGTACCCAAGAGACCCAGTACTTC.

The DNA for the CDR3 is TGTGCCAGCAGTCCCGACAGGGGATCTGGGGCCAACGTCCTGACTTTC. This gives the protein CASSPDRGSGANVLTF. The chain couples TRBV6-2 or TRBV6-3 to TRBJ2-6, with 8 nucleotides matching TRBD1. The trim removed 5 bases at V and 1 base at J, leaving 4 bases unmatched. The CDR3 extends over 16 amino acids. Germline CDR1 reads MNHEY; CDR2 reads SVGEGT.

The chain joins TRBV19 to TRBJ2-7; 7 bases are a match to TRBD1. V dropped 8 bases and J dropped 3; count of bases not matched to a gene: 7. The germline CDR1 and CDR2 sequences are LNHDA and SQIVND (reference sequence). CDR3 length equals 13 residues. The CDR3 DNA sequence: TGTGCCAGTGCTCCGGGACAGTTCTACGAGCAGTACTTC. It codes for CASAPGQFYEQYF.

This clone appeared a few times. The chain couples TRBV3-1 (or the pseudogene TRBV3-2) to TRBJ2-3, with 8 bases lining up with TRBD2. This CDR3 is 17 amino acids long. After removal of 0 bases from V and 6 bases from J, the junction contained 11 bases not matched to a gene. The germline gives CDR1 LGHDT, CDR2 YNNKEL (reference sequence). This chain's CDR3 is CASSQDLVGTSSDTQYF. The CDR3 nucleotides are TGTGCCAGCAGCCAAGATTTGGTCGGGACTAGTTCGGATACGCAGTATTTT.

DNA for the CDR3: TGCGCCAGCAGCTTGCTAGCGGGGGACCAAGAGACCCAGTACTTC. It is translated as CASSLLAGDQETQYF. The chain recombines TRBV5-1 with TRBJ2-5, with 10 nucleotides matching TRBD2. Per the germline V gene, CDR1 is SGHRS and CDR2 is YFSETQ. The V gene end was trimmed by 1 base and the J gene end by 0 bases; junction bases not matched to a gene: 0. The CDR3 totals 15 residues.